Following are 8 T cell receptor beta chains from one sample sequenced in a study of T cells in Graves' hyperthyroidism and ophthalmopathy. Amplification of TCR beta CDR3 regions was performed using RNA transcripts as template. First-round RT-PCR with HTBI primers amplified the TCR CDR3 region. Via MiXCR, TCRdb re-called the multiplex PCR reads, giving one row per CDR3 protein. The data show 500,000 to 650,000 distinct CDR3 sequences, about 14% seen once. Sequences were obtained from blood. The receptors derive from a woman in her fifties or sixties with Graves' ophthalmopathy.

V usage is TRBV19 and J usage is TRBJ1-3; D unresolved. CDR3 length equals 15 residues. V was cut by 7 bases and J by 0 bases, with 13 bases left in between. Germline CDR1 and CDR2: LNHDA and SQIVND (reference sequence). CDR3 in amino acids: CASIPGDSSGNTIYF. Here the CDR3 DNA reads TGTGCCAGTATTCCCGGTGATAGCTCTGGAAACACCATATATTTT. The full variable domain, completed using reference TRBV19 and TRBJ1-3, is DGGITQSPKYLFRKEGQNVTLSCEQNLNHDAMYWYRQDPGQGLRLIYYSQIVNDFQKGDIAEGYSVSREKKESFPLTVTSAQKNPTAFYLCASIPGDSSGNTIYFGEGSWLTVV.

This clonotype was counted many times. This chain links TRBV6-2 or TRBV6-3 with TRBJ2-5; 7 bases are shared with TRBD1. Germline-derived CDR1 and CDR2 are MNHEY and SVGEGT. The CDR3 has 14 residues. Losses at the gene ends were 5 bases for V and 4 bases for J; bases not matched to a gene: 7. The CDR3 nucleotides are TGTGCCAGCAGTCGTCGACAGGGCCTAGAGACCCAGTACTTC. Protein: CASSRRQGLETQYF.

The table lists this clonotype with many counts. The chain uses TRBV20-1 and TRBJ2-4, with D possibly being TRBD1 or TRBD2 (5 bases each). This CDR3 is built from 15 residues. The germline gives CDR1 DFQATT, CDR2 SNEGSKA (reference sequence). The V end lost 6 bases, the J end lost 4 bases, and 19 bases lay between the germline ends. CDR3 in amino acids: CSASFPGLEKNIQYF. The CDR3 DNA sequence: TGCAGTGCCTCCTTCCCGGGGCTAGAAAAAAACATTCAGTACTTC.

The chain combines TRBV19 with TRBJ2-1; no firm D call. The CDR3 extends over 13 amino acids. CDR1 and CDR2 (germline): LNHDA, SQIVND (reference sequence). The V end was cut by 6 bases, the J end by 7 bases, with 13 bases between. The CDR3 here is CASRGQLWNEQFF. The CDR3, as DNA: TGTGCCAGTAGAGGTCAACTGTGGAATGAGCAGTTCTTC.

This clonotype has only a few counts. The gene calls are TRBV12-3 or TRBV12-4 and TRBJ2-1, with 9 bases lining up with TRBD2. This CDR3 spans 15 amino acids. Trimming removed 6 bases from V and 3 bases from J; junction bases left unmatched: 6. The CDR3 DNA reads TGTGCCAGCAGCTTTCCTAGCGGGATCTACAATGAGCAGTTCTTC. Its translation is CASSFPSGIYNEQFF.

This clonotype was seen at least ten times. The chain couples TRBV28 to TRBJ2-2, with D uncertain. The length of the CDR3 is 14 residues. Germline CDR1 is MDHEN and CDR2 is SYDVKM. V was trimmed by 3 bases and J by 1 base, leaving 6 bases between them. The chain's CDR3 is CASSLMGNTGELFF. The CDR3 DNA reads TGTGCCAGCAGTTTGATGGGGAACACCGGGGAGCTGTTTTTT.

This sequence joins TRBV20-1 and TRBJ2-2; the match to TRBD2 covers 13 bases. CDR1 is DFQATT and CDR2 is SNEGSKA in the germline V gene (reference sequence). The CDR3 totals 16 residues. Trimming at V came to 4 bases and at J to 3 bases, leaving 5 bases not matched to a gene. The CDR3 DNA reads TGCAGTGCTAAAAGACTAGCGGGAGGCGACACCGGGGAGCTGTTTTTT. Amino acid sequence: CSAKRLAGGDTGELFF.

In its sample, this clonotype was seen many times. The rearrangement joins TRBV28 to TRBJ1-5; 7 bases line up with TRBD1. The V and J ends lost 4 bases and 2 bases, in that order; junction bases with no gene match: 8. The CDR3 covers 16 residues. Germline-derived CDR1 and CDR2 are MDHEN and SYDVKM. CDR3 DNA: TGTGCCAGCAGTTCCCCCGAGGGGGCTGGCAATCAGCCCCAGCATTTT. Translating gives CASSSPEGAGNQPQHF.